This TCR beta chain was sequenced during a study of blood T cell repertoires in COVID-19. At the level of the study: COVID-19 samples, acute and convalescent, were from the United States, Italy and Spain. T cells, B-cell-depleted T cells, or PBMCs supplied cDNA or gDNA.

This table comes from immunoSEQ multiplex PCR, and its TCRdb copy is limited to in-frame clones, with some not included. The profile covers about 240,000 clones, with around nine tenths appearing a single time and under 9% taken by the ten largest. The CDR3 spans 13 residues. The V gene lost 7 bases and the J gene lost 3 bases, with 10 bases spanning the gap. Germline values: CDR1 SNHLY, CDR2 FYNNEI. The chain employs TRBV2 and TRBJ2-1; D uncertain. The clonotype comes from a woman in her seventies with active or convalescent COVID-19. Sequenced input: peripheral blood. The CDR3 nucleotides read TGTGCCAGCAACCGGGTCAACTACAATGAGCAGTTCTTC. This gives the protein CASNRVNYNEQFF.